One and the same sample provided the 10 T cell receptor beta chains below, sequenced in a study of blood T cell repertoires in COVID-19. Sequencing used immunoSEQ multiplex PCR; TCRdb keeps in-frame clones, though not all of them. The repertoire consists of roughly 150,000 clones, with approximately 91% occurring once and the leading ten covering around 5%. The sample was peripheral blood. These receptors were obtained from a man aged 18-30 years with COVID-19, enrolled during active disease.

The V gene is TRBV7-2, the J gene TRBJ2-7, with D perhaps matching TRBD2 (7 bases). Germline V CDR1 and CDR2: SGHTA, FQGNSA. The V end lost 5 bases, the J end lost 4 bases, and 24 bases lay between the germline ends. The CDR3 has 17 amino acids. DNA for the CDR3: TGTGCCAGCAGCCCCCCGGCGGGGGCATATTACCCATACGAGCAGTACTTC. Translation: CASSPPAGAYYPYEQYF.

The chain joins TRBV27 to TRBJ2-6; possibly TRBD1 for D (6 bases). This CDR3 has 15 residues. Germline assignment: CDR1 MNHEY and CDR2 SMNVEV (reference sequence). V was shortened by 6 bases and J by 2 bases, with 11 bases between the two germline ends. The CDR3 loop reads CASRAAGAGANVLTF. The CDR3 DNA is TGTGCCAGCAGGGCGGCAGGGGCTGGGGCCAACGTCCTGACTTTC.

The V call is TRBV4-1, the J call TRBJ2-1, with 8 bases that match TRBD2. With V trimmed by 4 bases and J by 5 bases, 13 bases remained unmatched. This CDR3 spans 17 amino acids. CDR1 MGHRA and CDR2 YSYEKL come from the germline V gene. Here the CDR3 DNA reads TGCGCCAGCAGCCTCCGCCGGGGGGGAGAGGGCCACAATGAGCAGTTCTTC. Translation gives CASSLRRGGEGHNEQFF.

The CDR3 sequence: CASSLGILAGSQETQYF. DNA of the CDR3: TGTGCCAGCAGCTTAGGAATCCTAGCGGGGAGCCAAGAGACCCAGTACTTC. The chain couples TRBV13 to TRBJ2-5; 9 nucleotides align to TRBD2. After removal of 0 bases from V and 1 base from J, the junction contained 6 bases not matched to a gene. The CDR3 spans 17 residues. Germline assignment: CDR1 PRHDT and CDR2 FYEKMQ (reference sequence).

A single count supports this clone. The V call is TRBV11-3, the J call TRBJ2-7, with 7 bases that match TRBD1. V gave up 1 base and J gave up 3 bases; unmatched junction bases: 3. In germline, CDR1 is SGHNT, CDR2 YENEEA. The CDR3 covers 14 residues. CDR3 in amino acids: CASSLGTGVYEQYF. DNA of the CDR3: TGTGCCAGCAGCTTAGGGACAGGAGTCTACGAGCAGTACTTC.

The V call is TRBV11-2, the J call TRBJ1-6, with D perhaps matching TRBD1 (5 bases). This CDR3 comprises 14 residues. Germline CDR1 reads SGHAT; CDR2 reads FQNNGV. V shed 1 base and J shed 10 bases, with 11 bases lying between them. CDR3 region: CASSLAGVGSPLHF. CDR3 bases: TGTGCCAGCAGCTTAGCGGGGGTGGGATCACCCCTCCACTTT. Drawing the rest from reference TRBV11-2 and TRBJ1-6, the complete variable domain is EAGVAQSPRYKIIEKRQSVAFWCNPISGHATLYWYQQILGQGPKLLIQFQNNGVVDDSQLPKDRFSAERLKGVDSTLKIQPAKLEDSAVYLCASSLAGVGSPLHFGNGTRLTVT.

This chain joins TRBV19 and TRBJ2-7; 7 nucleotides align to TRBD1. This CDR3 spans 16 amino acids. V lost 5 bases and J lost 2; bases outside the gene matches: 12. The germline V gene encodes CDR1 LNHDA and CDR2 SQIVND (reference sequence). CDR3 region: CASSLWGTARTYEQYF. Here the CDR3 DNA reads TGTGCCAGTAGTCTGTGGGGGACAGCTCGTACCTACGAGCAGTACTTC.

This clone was detected once. Relative to the germline gene, one junction end is altered; a read error may explain this. The chain has TRBV23-1 and TRBJ2-2; either TRBD1 or TRBD2 may fit D (7 bases each). TRBV23-1 is identified as an open reading frame with a role that is uncertain. The length of the CDR3 is 19 residues. CDR3 nucleotides: TGCGCCCGCAGTCAGGGGGGGGTAGCGGGTATAAAGAACACCGGGGAGCTGTTTTTT. Translating it yields CARSQGGVAGIKNTGELFF.

The rearrangement joins TRBV24-1 to TRBJ2-2; 8 bases agree with TRBD1. Trimming took 4 bases from V and 7 from J; bases not matched to a gene: 4. The CDR3 totals 14 residues. Germline CDR1 reads KGHDR; CDR2 reads SFDVKD. CDR3 region: CATSDRGRYGELFF. In nucleotides, the CDR3 is TGTGCCACCAGTGACAGGGGGCGATACGGGGAGCTGTTTTTT.

The V gene is TRBV11-2, the J gene TRBJ2-3; 15 bases agree with TRBD2. The CDR3 covers 19 residues. The junction had 9 bases not matched to a gene; V was cut back by 0 bases and J by 5 bases. Germline V lookup: CDR1 SGHAT, CDR2 FQNNGV. In nucleotides, the CDR3 is TGTGCCAGCAGCTTAGATCACAGGACTAGCGGGAGGGCCCAAGATACGCAGTATTTT. Residues: CASSLDHRTSGRAQDTQYF.